Listed here are 26 T cell receptor beta chains from one sample, sequenced in a study of monozygotic twins with inflammatory bowel disease. TCRdb processed the 5' RACE reads again and assigns one entry to each CDR3 protein, with no DNA. Reported are 300,000 to 400,000 distinct CDR3 sequences; the ten largest clones contain under 2.5%. The sample was blood. These receptor sequences come from a human donor with ulcerative colitis or Crohn's disease, or a healthy co-twin of an affected twin (not recorded which).

This chain uses TRBV2 with TRBJ1-1; TCRdb indicates TRBD1, and absent DNA this call remains unverified. Germline CDR1 SNHLY, CDR2 FYNNEI. There are 14 residues in the CDR3. CDR3 sequence reads: CAISWDRIDTEAFF.

This chain links TRBV12-3 or TRBV12-4 with TRBJ2-7; TCRdb gives TRBD1 as the D gene, but with no DNA this cannot be confirmed. This CDR3 has 13 amino acids. CDR3 loop: CASRLAGGGEQYF.

The V gene is TRBV5-1, the J gene TRBJ1-6. This CDR3 has 14 residues. Germline V CDR1 and CDR2: SGHRS, YFSETQ. CDR3 residues: CASSYDKNDSPLHF.

The chain links TRBV6-5 to TRBJ1-2; the TRBD1 assignment by TCRdb is unverifiable without DNA. The CDR3 totals 15 residues. The germline CDR1 and CDR2 sequences are MNHEY and SVGAGI. The CDR3 here is CASSYEAGTHYGYTF.

The rearrangement joins TRBV7-3 to TRBJ2-3. This CDR3 is 13 amino acids long. Germline loops: CDR1 SGHTA, CDR2 FQGTGA. CDR3 sequence: CASIFGVTDTQYF.

The V gene is TRBV5-1, the J gene TRBJ2-6. In germline, CDR1 is SGHRS, CDR2 YFSETQ. The length of the CDR3 is 14 residues. CDR3 sequence: CASSVTSGANVLTF.

This rearrangement joins TRBV12-3 or TRBV12-4 to TRBJ2-5; there is no DNA to check the TCRdb D call of TRBD2. The CDR3 covers 16 residues. This chain's CDR3 is CASSRTSGDLKETQYF.

The gene calls are TRBV5-1 and TRBJ2-1; there is no DNA to check the TCRdb D call of TRBD2. CDR3 length: 14 residues. The germline V gene has CDR1 SGHRS and CDR2 YFSETQ. CDR3 region: CASSEGPSTHEQFF.

The chain is built from TRBV7-8 and TRBJ2-7; TCRdb names TRBD2, which stays unverified in the absence of DNA. This CDR3 has 13 amino acids. Germline values: CDR1 SGHVS, CDR2 FQNEAQ. The CDR3 spells CASSLGLRDEQYF.

The rearrangement joins TRBV11-2 to TRBJ2-1; the TCRdb call, TRBD1, lacks DNA for checking. The CDR3 runs to 16 residues. In germline, CDR1 is SGHAT, CDR2 FQNNGV. The CDR3 spells CASSLEPDPLYNEQFF. Variable domain in full (rest from reference TRBV11-2 and TRBJ2-1): EAGVAQSPRYKIIEKRQSVAFWCNPISGHATLYWYQQILGQGPKLLIQFQNNGVVDDSQLPKDRFSAERLKGVDSTLKIQPAKLEDSAVYLCASSLEPDPLYNEQFFGPGTRLTVL.

The gene calls are TRBV3-1 and TRBJ1-6; TCRdb picks TRBD1, but there is no DNA to check that call. Germline V lookup: CDR1 LGHDT, CDR2 YNNKEL (reference sequence). There are 13 residues in the CDR3. CDR3 protein: CASGGTAISPLHF.

The chain is built from TRBV28 and TRBJ2-3. Germline V gives CDR1 MDHEN, CDR2 SYDVKM. The CDR3 covers 13 residues. The CDR3: CASGIFPPDTQYF.

The V call is TRBV5-5, the J call TRBJ1-2; TCRdb designates TRBD1, a call that cannot be tested without DNA. Looked up from germline, CDR1 is SGHKS and CDR2 is YYEKEE (reference sequence). The CDR3 extends over 16 amino acids. CDR3 loop: CASSFPQGASFYGYTF. The full variable domain, with the rest looked up from reference TRBV5-5 and TRBJ1-2, is DAGVTQSPTHLIKTRGQQVTLRCSPISGHKSVSWYQQVLGQGPQFIFQYYEKEERGRGNFPDRFSARQFPNYSSELNVNALLLGDSALYLCASSFPQGASFYGYTFGSGTRLTVV.

The chain joins TRBV7-8 to TRBJ2-7; there is no DNA to check the TCRdb D call of TRBD1. The CDR3 sequence is 15 residues long. Germline V lookup: CDR1 SGHVS, CDR2 FQNEAQ. The CDR3 loop reads CASSLRDRGSDEQYF.

This chain uses TRBV10-2 with TRBJ1-1; the TCRdb D gene call, TRBD1, has no DNA to confirm it. Germline CDR1 reads WSHSY; CDR2 reads SAAADI. This CDR3 is 12 amino acids long. CDR3 loop: CASIGTNTEAFF.

The genes are TRBV5-1 and TRBJ1-3; TCRdb's D gene call, TRBD1, goes unchecked for lack of DNA. Germline V gene lookup returns CDR1 SGHRS and CDR2 YFSETQ. The CDR3 sequence is 15 residues long. CDR3 amino acids: CASSSAGTSGNTIYF.

J is TRBJ2-1 and V is TRBV6-1; the D gene TCRdb calls, TRBD2, cannot be checked with no DNA. The CDR3 consists of 15 residues. CDR1 MNHNS and CDR2 SASEGT come from the germline V gene. CDR3 sequence reads: CASGLNRGGGSEQFF.

The chain links TRBV7-8 to TRBJ1-4; TCRdb's assignment of TRBD1 cannot be checked, as there is no DNA. The length of the CDR3 is 20 residues. Germline CDR1 SGHVS, CDR2 FQNEAQ. Here the CDR3 reads CASSLAWDRGLVYTNEKLFF.

The chain recombines TRBV28 with TRBJ2-4; the D call from TCRdb, TRBD1, cannot be confirmed without DNA. There are 14 residues in the CDR3. Per germline, CDR1 MDHEN and CDR2 SYDVKM. This CDR3 is CASRDTLAKNIQYF.

J is TRBJ1-1 and V is TRBV7-9. The CDR3 has 12 amino acids. CDR1 is SEHNR and CDR2 is FQNEAQ in the germline V gene (reference sequence). CDR3 region: CASSFGITEAFF.

The rearrangement joins TRBV27 to TRBJ2-3; lacking DNA, the TRBD2 call made by TCRdb goes unchecked. Germline-derived CDR1 and CDR2 are MNHEY and SMNVEV (reference sequence). The CDR3 runs to 14 residues. CDR3 amino acids: CASSLTSNPDTQYF.

CDR3 protein: CASSLGRAALNTEAFF. V and J are TRBV7-8 and TRBJ1-1. The CDR3 runs 16 residues. Germline loops: CDR1 SGHVS, CDR2 FQNEAQ.

V gene TRBV30 combines with J gene TRBJ2-7. This CDR3 contains 11 residues. Germline V gene sequence: CDR1 GTSNPN, CDR2 SVGIG (reference sequence). Here the CDR3 reads CAWSEKYEQYF.

The chain employs TRBV30 and TRBJ2-2; TCRdb's D call of TRBD2 is untestable without DNA. Per the germline V gene, CDR1 is GTSNPN and CDR2 is SVGIG (reference sequence). The CDR3 totals 15 residues. The CDR3 loop reads CAWAKAGGDTGELFF.

This chain joins TRBV27 and TRBJ2-1; TCRdb picks TRBD2, but there is no DNA to check that call. The CDR3 is 13 amino acids. Germline lookup yields CDR1 MNHEY and CDR2 SMNVEV (reference sequence). CDR3 residues: CASMASGDNEQFF.

This chain uses TRBV10-3 with TRBJ2-3; the TCRdb D gene call, TRBD2, has no DNA to confirm it. Germline CDR1 is ENHRY and CDR2 is SYGVKD. This CDR3 region has 18 residues. The CDR3: CAISANARTSGIPDTQYF.